Below, 21 T cell receptor beta chains from the same sample are listed, as sequenced in a study of shared clonotypes between healthy human individuals. Method: immunoSEQ multiplex PCR; TCRdb's copy keeps in-frame clones and lacks some. The sample contains under 750,000 clones, approximately 72% of which appear only once. The sample taken for sequencing was memory CD4+ T cells sorted from blood. Subset reported: CD45RA-negative fraction. The receptors derive from a woman in her twenties or thirties in good health.

In this sample, this clone turned up many times. V is TRBV5-5 and J is TRBJ2-2; 12 nucleotides line up with TRBD1. This CDR3 is built from 15 residues. The V gene's germline CDR1 is SGHKS and CDR2 YYEKEE (reference sequence). J lost 7 bases, V lost 7 bases, and 8 bases had no gene match. The CDR3 coding sequence is TGTGCCAGCCGGGGACAGGGGGCATCTAGCGGGGAGCTGTTTTTT. It is translated as CASRGQGASSGELFF.

The CDR3 sequence: CASSTSLGIRGRMKTQYF. In DNA, the CDR3 is TGTGCCAGCAGCACTTCGTTGGGGATAAGGGGGCGCATGAAGACCCAGTACTTC. The rearrangement links TRBV21-1 to TRBJ2-5; the D call TRBD1 from the table was never checked on the DNA. TRBV21-1 is a pseudogene. The CDR3 sequence is 18 residues long.

The genes are TRBV11-2 and TRBJ2-2, with 9 bases that match TRBD1. The CDR3 runs to 15 residues. The V gene's germline CDR1 is SGHAT and CDR2 FQNNGV. Trimming cost V 4 bases and J 6 bases; bases outside gene matches: 6. The CDR3 loop reads CASSSDRGWAGELFF. The CDR3 DNA reads TGTGCCAGCAGCTCCGACAGGGGGTGGGCCGGGGAGCTGTTTTTT.

This clone was picked up one time. The chain has TRBV6-1 and TRBJ2-2; D unclear. Germline V CDR1 and CDR2: MNHNS, SASEGT. V lost 11 bases, J lost 3 bases, and 16 bases lay in between. This CDR3 is 14 amino acids long. The CDR3 protein is CAGRLLMDTGELFF. The CDR3, as DNA: TGTGCCGGAAGGCTCCTGATGGACACCGGGGAGCTGTTTTTT.

The J gene is TRBJ2-3, the V gene TRBV29-1; D ambiguous. V lost 4 bases and J lost 3, with 20 bases in between. CDR1 SQVTM and CDR2 ANQGSEA come from the germline V gene. The CDR3 runs to 16 residues. The CDR3 DNA reads TGCAGCGTTGTAAGTACCCTCGGGCGCCAAACAGATACGCAGTATTTT. Its translation: CSVVSTLGRQTDTQYF.

This rearrangement joins TRBV6-1 to TRBJ2-2; TRBD1 agrees at 10 bases. CDR1 and CDR2 (germline): MNHNS, SASEGT. This CDR3 is built from 14 residues. V lost 7 bases to trimming and J lost 6 bases; unmatched junction nucleotides: 5. CDR3 in amino acids: CASTPGTGAGELFF. The CDR3, as DNA: TGTGCCAGCACTCCCGGGACAGGGGCCGGGGAGCTGTTTTTT.

This clone was seen a few times. The rearrangement joins TRBV28 to TRBJ1-5, with TRBD1 matching 9 bases. Germline CDR1 reads MDHEN; CDR2 reads SYDVKM. V lost 3 bases, J lost 0 bases, and 6 bases stayed unmatched. This CDR3 is built from 17 residues. The CDR3 DNA reads TGTGCCAGCAGTTTCTCGGGACAGGGTTATAGCAATCAGCCCCAGCATTTT. As protein: CASSFSGQGYSNQPQHF.

Of note for this clone: Other DNA sequences in this sample translate to the same CDR3. The J gene is TRBJ2-2, the V gene TRBV11-3; a weak D match, TRBD1 (6 bases). Germline CDR1 is SGHNT and CDR2 is YENEEA. The CDR3 sequence is 14 residues long. V was shortened by 5 bases and J by 1 base, with 8 bases between the two germline ends. CDR3 protein: CASSLGGNTGELFF. CDR3 bases: TGTGCCAGCAGCCTAGGGGGGAACACCGGGGAGCTGTTTTTT.

The rearrangement links TRBV19 to TRBJ1-5; TRBD1 is a possible D gene (5 bases). The CDR3 is 14 residues long. Looked up from germline, CDR1 is LNHDA and CDR2 is SQIVND (reference sequence). Trimming took 3 bases from V and 1 from J, leaving 7 bases between them. The DNA of the CDR3 is TGTGCCAGTAGTATCAGGGACAGCAATCAGCCCCAGCATTTT. Translated, it gives CASSIRDSNQPQHF.

The chain is built from TRBV4-1 and TRBJ1-1, with D hard to call. The CDR3 runs 13 residues. V lost 4 bases and J lost 5, with 11 bases in between. The germline V gene has CDR1 MGHRA and CDR2 YSYEKL. In nucleotides, the CDR3 is TGCGCCAGCAGCCCGATAGGGCGGACTGAAGCTTTCTTT. Translation gives CASSPIGRTEAFF.

Regarding this clone: Other DNA sequences in this sample translate to the same CDR3. This rearrangement joins TRBV18 to TRBJ1-5; 8 bases align to TRBD1. Per the germline V gene, CDR1 is KGHSH and CDR2 is LQKENI. This CDR3 comprises 14 residues. The V segment lost 5 bases and the J segment 3 bases; nucleotides outside the gene matches: 3. In DNA, the CDR3 is TGTGCCAGCTCATCGACAGGGGCCAATCAGCCCCAGCATTTT. It codes for CASSSTGANQPQHF.

The rearrangement links TRBV4-1 to TRBJ2-1; 9 bases agree with TRBD2. This CDR3 contains 16 residues. The germline CDR1 and CDR2 sequences are MGHRA and YSYEKL. V was pared by 4 bases and J by 1 base, with 5 bases of the junction left unmatched. CDR3 coding DNA: TGCGCCAGCAGCCGAGGGACTAGCATGTCCTACAATGAGCAGTTCTTC. The encoded protein is CASSRGTSMSYNEQFF.

This chain connects TRBV6-6 to TRBJ1-5; perhaps TRBD1 as D (5 bases). Trimming pared 8 bases from V and 4 bases from J, leaving 15 bases between. Germline loops: CDR1 MNHNY, CDR2 SVGAGI (reference sequence). The CDR3 totals 14 residues. The CDR3 nucleotides are TGTGCCAGCGAAATGGACAAGACAAATCAGCCCCAGCATTTT. Its protein is CASEMDKTNQPQHF.

The chain carries TRBV18 and TRBJ1-1; 7 bases line up with TRBD1. The length of the CDR3 is 14 residues. Trimming cost V 6 bases and J 1 base; bases outside gene matches: 5. Germline V lookup: CDR1 KGHSH, CDR2 LQKENI. CDR3 coding DNA: TGTGCCAGCTCGAGGGACAGAGAGAACACTGAAGCTTTCTTT. Encoded protein: CASSRDRENTEAFF.

This clone was detected once. The CDR3 DNA follows: TGTGCCAGTAGTATGGTTACAGGGTCGACAGATACGCAGTATTTT. Encoded protein: CASSMVTGSTDTQYF. The chain joins TRBV19 to TRBJ2-3; TRBD1 is a possible D gene (6 bases). This CDR3 has 15 amino acids. V was cut by 3 bases and J by 3 bases, with 13 bases left in between. The germline V gene encodes CDR1 LNHDA and CDR2 SQIVND (reference sequence).

The chain combines TRBV7-6 with TRBJ2-2, with no clear D. This CDR3 has 14 amino acids. V lost 5 bases, J lost 2 bases, and 9 bases lay in between. Germline CDR1 reads SGHVS; CDR2 reads FNYEAQ. The DNA of the CDR3 is TGTGCCAGCAGCCTGATTACTAACACCGGGGAGCTGTTTTTT. Translation gives CASSLITNTGELFF.

The rearrangement links TRBV2 to TRBJ1-4; 8 bases line up with TRBD1. The CDR3 totals 13 residues. Trimming at V came to 10 bases and at J to 4 bases, leaving 5 bases not matched to a gene. Per germline, CDR1 SNHLY and CDR2 FYNNEI. The CDR3 protein is CATGTGDNEKLFF. CDR3 coding DNA: TGTGCCACCGGGACAGGAGATAATGAAAAACTGTTTTTT.

The V gene is TRBV6-6, the J gene TRBJ1-1; D remains ambiguous. This CDR3 has 11 amino acids. Germline V gene sequence: CDR1 MNHNY, CDR2 SVGAGI (reference sequence). Trimming took off 7 bases at V and 1 base at J, with 4 bases between the two ends. Here the CDR3 reads CASTRNTEAFF. CDR3 in DNA: TGTGCCAGCACAAGGAACACTGAAGCTTTCTTT.

The rearrangement uses TRBV7-3 and TRBJ2-2; 9 positions agree with TRBD2. V was clipped by 5 bases and J by 4 bases; unmatched bases: 11. Per the germline V gene, CDR1 is SGHTA and CDR2 is FQGTGA. The CDR3 runs to 17 residues. In DNA, the CDR3 is TGTGCCAGCAGCCCTCCTCGCGTAGCGGGAGCCACCGGGGAGCTGTTTTTT. Its protein product is CASSPPRVAGATGELFF.

In its sample, this clone was seen many times. The chain recombines TRBV5-1 with TRBJ2-3, with 7 nucleotides matching TRBD1. Germline V gene lookup returns CDR1 SGHRS and CDR2 YFSETQ. This CDR3 comprises 13 residues. The trim removed 3 bases at V and 5 bases at J, leaving 3 bases unmatched. The CDR3 loop reads CASSWGQLDTQYF. DNA for the CDR3: TGCGCCAGCAGCTGGGGACAGTTAGATACGCAGTATTTT.

The chain is built from TRBV5-1 and TRBJ1-2; 8 positions match TRBD1. This CDR3 has 13 amino acids. Germline V gene data show CDR1 as SGHRS and CDR2 as YFSETQ. V shed 0 bases and J 7 bases; nucleotides not matched to a gene: 2. The CDR3 DNA sequence: TGCGCCAGCAGCTTGGGAGACAGGGGTGGCTACACCTTC. It specifies CASSLGDRGGYTF. Drawing the rest from reference TRBV5-1 and TRBJ1-2, the complete variable domain is KAGVTQTPRYLIKTRGQQVTLSCSPISGHRSVSWYQQTPGQGLQFLFEYFSETQRNKGNFPGRFSGRQFSNSRSEMNVSTLELGDSALYLCASSLGDRGGYTFGSGTRLTVV.